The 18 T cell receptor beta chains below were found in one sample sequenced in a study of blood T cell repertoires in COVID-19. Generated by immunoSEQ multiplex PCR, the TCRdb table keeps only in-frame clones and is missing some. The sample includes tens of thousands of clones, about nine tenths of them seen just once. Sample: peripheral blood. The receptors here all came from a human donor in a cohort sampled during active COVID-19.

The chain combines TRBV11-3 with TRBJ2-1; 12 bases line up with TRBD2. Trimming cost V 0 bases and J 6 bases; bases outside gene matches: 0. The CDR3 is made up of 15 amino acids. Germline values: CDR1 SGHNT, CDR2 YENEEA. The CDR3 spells CASSLEGLAGNEQFF. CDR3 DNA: TGTGCCAGCAGCTTAGAGGGACTAGCGGGCAATGAGCAGTTCTTC.

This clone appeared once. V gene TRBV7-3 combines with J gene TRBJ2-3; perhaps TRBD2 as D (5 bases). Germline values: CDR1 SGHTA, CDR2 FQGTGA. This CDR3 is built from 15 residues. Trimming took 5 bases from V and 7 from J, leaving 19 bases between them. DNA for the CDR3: TGTGCCAGCAGCCCAGGTGGTCTAGCCGTAAATACGCAGTATTTT. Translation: CASSPGGLAVNTQYF.

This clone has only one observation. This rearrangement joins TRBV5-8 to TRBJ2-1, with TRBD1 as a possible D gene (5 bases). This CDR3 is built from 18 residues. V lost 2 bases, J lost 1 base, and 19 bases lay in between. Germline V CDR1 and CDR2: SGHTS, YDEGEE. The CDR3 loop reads CASSLRTSLSFSYNEQFF. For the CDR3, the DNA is TGTGCCAGCAGCTTAAGGACATCATTATCTTTTTCCTACAATGAGCAGTTCTTC.

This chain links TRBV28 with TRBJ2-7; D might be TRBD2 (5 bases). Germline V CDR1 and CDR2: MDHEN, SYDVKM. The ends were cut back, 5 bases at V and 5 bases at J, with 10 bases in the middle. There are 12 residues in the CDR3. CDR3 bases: TGTGCCAGCAGTCCCCGGGGTGACGAGCAGTACTTC. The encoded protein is CASSPRGDEQYF. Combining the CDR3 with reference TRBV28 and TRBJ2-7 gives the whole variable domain DVKVTQSSRYLVKRTGEKVFLECVQDMDHENMFWYRQDPGLGLRLIYFSYDVKMKEKGDIPEGYSVSREKKERFSLILESASTNQTSMYLCASSPRGDEQYFGPGTRLTVT.

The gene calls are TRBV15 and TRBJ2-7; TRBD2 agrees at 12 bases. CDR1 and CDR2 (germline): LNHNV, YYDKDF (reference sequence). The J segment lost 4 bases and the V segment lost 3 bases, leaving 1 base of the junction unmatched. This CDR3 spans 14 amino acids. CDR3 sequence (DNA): TGTGCCACCAGCAGGACTAGCGGGAGTTACGAGCAGTACTTC. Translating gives CATSRTSGSYEQYF.

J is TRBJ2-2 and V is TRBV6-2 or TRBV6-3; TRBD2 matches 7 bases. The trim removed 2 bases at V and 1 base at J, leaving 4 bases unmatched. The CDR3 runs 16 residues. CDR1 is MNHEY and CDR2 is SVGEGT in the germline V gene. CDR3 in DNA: TGTGCCAGCAGTTACGAGGGCGGGAGGAACACCGGGGAGCTGTTTTTT. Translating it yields CASSYEGGRNTGELFF.

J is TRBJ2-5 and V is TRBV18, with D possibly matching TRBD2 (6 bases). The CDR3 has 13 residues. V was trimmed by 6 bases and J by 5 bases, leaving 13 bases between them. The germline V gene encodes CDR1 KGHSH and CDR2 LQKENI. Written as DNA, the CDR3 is TGTGCCAGCTCTCGTGGGGAGGCGGAGACCCAGTACTTC. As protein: CASSRGEAETQYF.

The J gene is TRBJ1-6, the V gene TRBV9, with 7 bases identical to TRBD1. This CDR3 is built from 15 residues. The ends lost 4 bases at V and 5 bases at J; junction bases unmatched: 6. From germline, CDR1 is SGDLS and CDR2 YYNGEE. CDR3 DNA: TGTGCCAGCAGCTTATCGACAGGGAATAATTCACCCCTCCACTTT. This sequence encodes CASSLSTGNNSPLHF.

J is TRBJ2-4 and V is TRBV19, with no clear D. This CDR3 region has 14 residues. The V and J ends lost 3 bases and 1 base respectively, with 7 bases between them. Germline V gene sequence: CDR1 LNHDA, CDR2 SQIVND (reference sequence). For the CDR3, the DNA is TGTGCCAGTAGTATTGAGGAGGCCAAAAACATTCAGTACTTC. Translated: CASSIEEAKNIQYF. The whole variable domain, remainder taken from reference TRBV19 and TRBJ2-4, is DGGITQSPKYLFRKEGQNVTLSCEQNLNHDAMYWYRQDPGQGLRLIYYSQIVNDFQKGDIAEGYSVSREKKESFPLTVTSAQKNPTAFYLCASSIEEAKNIQYFGAGTRLSVL.

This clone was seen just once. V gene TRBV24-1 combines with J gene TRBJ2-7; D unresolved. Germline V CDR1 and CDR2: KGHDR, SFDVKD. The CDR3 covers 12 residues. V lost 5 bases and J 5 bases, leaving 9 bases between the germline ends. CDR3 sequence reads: CATSASGNEQYF. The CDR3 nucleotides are TGTGCCACCAGTGCATCGGGTAACGAGCAGTACTTC.

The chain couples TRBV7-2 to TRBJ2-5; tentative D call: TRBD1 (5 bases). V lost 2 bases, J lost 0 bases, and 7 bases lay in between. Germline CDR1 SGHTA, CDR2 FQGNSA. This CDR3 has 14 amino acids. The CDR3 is CASSLTRDQETQYF. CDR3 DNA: TGTGCCAGCAGCTTAACCAGGGACCAAGAGACCCAGTACTTC.

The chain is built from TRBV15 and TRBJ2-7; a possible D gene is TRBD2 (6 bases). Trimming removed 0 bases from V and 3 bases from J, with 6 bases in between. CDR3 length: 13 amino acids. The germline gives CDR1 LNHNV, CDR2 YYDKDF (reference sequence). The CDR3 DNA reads TGTGCCACCAGCAGAGAGGGGGGCTACGAGCAGTACTTC. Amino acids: CATSREGGYEQYF.

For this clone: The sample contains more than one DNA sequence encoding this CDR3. The chain's CDR3 is CASSQSYEQYF. The CDR3, as DNA: TGTGCCAGCAGTCAGTCCTACGAGCAGTACTTC. The gene calls are TRBV14 and TRBJ2-7; no definite D call. This CDR3 region has 11 residues. Germline CDR1 SGHDN, CDR2 FVKESK. V was cut by 6 bases and J by 1 base, with 4 bases left in between.

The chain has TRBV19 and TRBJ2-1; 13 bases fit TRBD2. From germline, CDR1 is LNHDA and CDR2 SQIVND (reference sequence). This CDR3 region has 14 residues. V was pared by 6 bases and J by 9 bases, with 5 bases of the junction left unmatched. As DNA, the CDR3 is TGTGCCAGTAGGGGACTAGCGGGATTCGGTGAGCAGTTCTTC. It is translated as CASRGLAGFGEQFF.

The CDR3 sequence is CASSFRRTSGRSEQFF. CDR3 coding DNA: TGTGCCAGTAGTTTCCGCCGGACTAGCGGGAGGTCTGAGCAGTTCTTC. The chain links TRBV19 to TRBJ2-1, with 14 bases matching TRBD2. V dropped 5 bases and J dropped 9; count of bases not matched to a gene: 9. Per germline, CDR1 LNHDA and CDR2 SQIVND (reference sequence). The CDR3 length is 16 residues.

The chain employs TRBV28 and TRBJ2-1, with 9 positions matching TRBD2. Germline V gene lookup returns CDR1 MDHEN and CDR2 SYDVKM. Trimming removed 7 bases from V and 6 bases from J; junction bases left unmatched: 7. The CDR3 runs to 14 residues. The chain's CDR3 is CASILTSGFNEQFF. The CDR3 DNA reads TGTGCCAGCATTTTGACTAGCGGATTCAATGAGCAGTTCTTC.

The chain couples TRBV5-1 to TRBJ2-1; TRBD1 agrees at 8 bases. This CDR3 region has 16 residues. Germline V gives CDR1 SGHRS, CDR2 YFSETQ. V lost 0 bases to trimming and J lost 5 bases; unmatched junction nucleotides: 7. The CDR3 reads CASSLGGRGLDNEQFF. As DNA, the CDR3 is TGCGCCAGCAGCTTGGGAGGCAGGGGGCTCGACAATGAGCAGTTCTTC.

CDR3 region: CASSPSGVSSYEQYF. Written as DNA, the CDR3 is TGTGCCAGCAGCCCCTCGGGGGTAAGCTCCTACGAGCAGTACTTC. The V and J genes are TRBV7-2 and TRBJ2-7; a possible D gene is TRBD2 (6 bases). Germline V gene lookup returns CDR1 SGHTA and CDR2 FQGNSA. The V end lost 5 bases, the J end lost 0 bases, and 14 bases lay between the germline ends. This CDR3 has 15 residues.